These 2 T cell receptor beta chains share one sample of origin, sequenced in a study of T-cell reconstitution after alpha-beta-depleted transplantation in children. Researchers prepared the TCRbeta library using unique molecular identifiers, the study reports. TCRdb passed the PCR reads through MiXCR, listing each CDR3 protein once. The data show approximately 150,000 distinct CDR3 sequences, with around 8.8% seen just once and 15% to 20% held by the top ten. Source: PBMCs, mostly from graft donor cells, taken 180 days after TCRalphabeta/CD19-depleted stem cell transplant. Receptors originate from a female patient between 2 and 15 years old who had a stem cell transplant for congenital amegakaryocytic thrombocytopenia, so the T cells may come from the graft donor.

The CDR3 is CASSGLLRDTQYF. CDR3 DNA: TGTGCCAGCAGTGGTTTACTCAGGGATACGCAGTATTTT. This chain links TRBV2 with TRBJ2-3; unclear D gene. Trimming removed 4 bases at V and 6 bases at J, with 11 bases between. There are 13 residues in the CDR3. Germline loops: CDR1 SNHLY, CDR2 FYNNEI.

The chain employs TRBV20-1 and TRBJ2-3; 13 bases map to TRBD2. Germline V CDR1 and CDR2: DFQATT, SNEGSKA (reference sequence). With 5 bases clipped from V and 5 bases from J, the junction kept 13 bases outside the gene matches. The CDR3 is made up of 17 amino acids. For the CDR3, the DNA is TGCAGTGCTTCTCGACTAGCGGGAGGAAGAAAAGGAGATACGCAGTATTTT. Protein product: CSASRLAGGRKGDTQYF.